The 21 T cell receptor beta chains in this list originate from one sample, sequenced in a study of T cells in Graves' hyperthyroidism and ophthalmopathy. There were TCR beta CDR3 regions amplified from RNA transcripts. HTBI primers were the set used in a first-round RT-PCR of the TCR CDR3. TCRdb reanalysed the multiplex PCR reads using MiXCR and keeps one entry per CDR3 protein. The table shows 550,000 to 600,000 distinct CDR3 sequences, with 40% to 55% occurring only once. Sequences were obtained from peripheral blood or thyroid tissue (not recorded which). These receptors all come from an adult woman with Graves' disease, either hyperthyroidism or ophthalmopathy (not recorded which).

This clonotype came up many times. J is TRBJ1-1 and V is TRBV6-5; 11 nucleotides agree with TRBD1. After removal of 5 bases from V and 5 bases from J, the junction contained 4 bases not matched to a gene. Per germline, CDR1 MNHEY and CDR2 SVGAGI. CDR3 length equals 14 residues. This chain's CDR3 is CASSRTGGETEAFF. CDR3 nucleotide sequence: TGTGCCAGCAGTAGGACAGGGGGCGAAACTGAAGCTTTCTTT.

This clonotype was picked up many times. CDR3 sequence reads: CASSSTGDTEAFF. As DNA, the CDR3 is TGCGCCAGCAGCTCGACAGGGGACACTGAAGCTTTCTTT. The J gene is TRBJ1-1, the V gene TRBV5-1; 8 nucleotides align to TRBD1. The CDR3 is 13 residues long. The V segment lost 3 bases and the J segment 3 bases; nucleotides outside the gene matches: 1. CDR1 is SGHRS and CDR2 is YFSETQ in the germline V gene.

The chain combines TRBV6-4 with TRBJ2-2, with D possibly being TRBD2 (6 bases). V gave up 0 bases and J gave up 6 bases, with 11 bases separating them. The germline V gene encodes CDR1 MRHNA and CDR2 SNTAGT. The CDR3 consists of 15 residues. CDR3 in amino acids: CASSDSTGDPGELFF. CDR3 sequence (DNA): TGTGCCAGCAGTGACTCGACGGGGGATCCCGGGGAGCTGTTTTTT.

Many counts were recorded for this clonotype. V gene TRBV5-1 combines with J gene TRBJ2-5; D call uncertain. The CDR3 totals 15 residues. The ends were cut back, 2 bases at V and 4 bases at J, with 15 bases in the middle. The germline V gene encodes CDR1 SGHRS and CDR2 YFSETQ. The CDR3 sequence is CASSFNLPWRETQYF. The CDR3 DNA is TGCGCCAGCAGCTTTAACCTCCCTTGGCGAGAGACCCAGTACTTC.

This clonotype was seen repeatedly, ten times or more. This sequence joins TRBV7-2 and TRBJ2-5; perhaps TRBD2 as D (5 bases). The V end was cut by 3 bases, the J end by 3 bases, with 11 bases between. Per the germline V gene, CDR1 is SGHTA and CDR2 is FQGNSA. The CDR3 loop spans 14 amino acids. CDR3 in DNA: TGTGCCAGCAGCTTGGGAACTAGAGAAGAGACCCAGTACTTC. The encoded protein is CASSLGTREETQYF. Complete variable domain (other parts from reference TRBV7-2 and TRBJ2-5): GAGVSQSPSNKVTEKGKDVELRCDPISGHTALYWYRQSLGQGLEFLIYFQGNSAPDKSGLPSDRFSAERTGGSVSTLTIQRTQQEDSAVYLCASSLGTREETQYFGPGTRLLVL.

This chain uses TRBV7-9 with TRBJ2-1; 8 nucleotides match TRBD2. Germline V gives CDR1 SEHNR, CDR2 FQNEAQ (reference sequence). The length of the CDR3 is 14 residues. V gave up 10 bases and J gave up 10 bases; unmatched junction bases: 15. The CDR3 reads CATDAGLVSSEQFF. DNA of the CDR3: TGTGCCACAGACGCGGGACTAGTATCGTCGGAGCAGTTCTTC.

This clonotype was detected ten times or more. The rearrangement links TRBV2 to TRBJ2-5; 13 bases line up with TRBD2. The CDR3 covers 17 residues. V was pared by 0 bases and J by 5 bases, with 6 bases of the junction left unmatched. Germline lookup yields CDR1 SNHLY and CDR2 FYNNEI. CDR3: CASSEALQTSGRETQYF. The CDR3 nucleotides read TGTGCCAGCAGTGAAGCGCTTCAGACTAGCGGGAGGGAGACCCAGTACTTC.

V and J are TRBV12-3 or TRBV12-4 and TRBJ1-5, with D perhaps matching TRBD1 (5 bases). The CDR3 runs 16 residues. CDR3 sequence: CASADSGTYSNQPQHF. The DNA for the CDR3 is TGTGCTAGTGCGGATAGCGGGACCTATAGCAATCAGCCCCAGCATTTT.

The J gene is TRBJ2-1, the V gene TRBV2; D perhaps matches TRBD1 (5 bases). Germline V gene data show CDR1 as SNHLY and CDR2 as FYNNEI. Trimming stripped 3 bases from V and 7 bases from J, with 13 bases between. The CDR3 spans 14 residues. The CDR3 DNA is TGTGCCAGCAGTGATTCTGGGGCTTGGAATGAGCAGTTCTTC. Protein: CASSDSGAWNEQFF.

As concerns this clonotype: The conserved phenylalanine or tryptophan normally closing the CDR3 is absent here, so this likely arose from a read error. The J gene is TRBJ1-1, the V gene TRBV5-1; D uncertain. Germline V CDR1 and CDR2: SGHRS, YFSETQ. This CDR3 has 14 amino acids. V was shortened by 0 bases and J by 2 bases, with 8 bases between the two germline ends. This CDR3 reads CASSLGQVNTEAFL. The CDR3, as DNA: TGCGCCAGCAGCTTGGGGCAGGTAAACACTGAAGCTTTCCTT.

The V and J genes are TRBV9 and TRBJ1-3, with unresolved D. From germline, CDR1 is SGDLS and CDR2 YYNGEE. This CDR3 is 13 amino acids long. Trimming took off 0 bases at V and 7 bases at J, with 8 bases between the two ends. The CDR3 is CASSVGHSNTIYF. CDR3 DNA: TGTGCCAGCAGCGTAGGACACTCGAACACCATATATTTT.

The CDR3 sequence is CASSFRDSRFEKLFF. In DNA, the CDR3 is TGTGCCAGCAGTTTTCGGGACAGTCGGTTCGAAAAACTGTTTTTT. The chain recombines TRBV11-2 with TRBJ1-4, with 7 nucleotides matching TRBD1. Germline trimming cut 6 bases from V and 8 bases from J; bases unmatched to any gene: 12. The CDR3 runs 15 residues. CDR1 SGHAT and CDR2 FQNNGV come from the germline V gene. Drawing the rest from reference TRBV11-2 and TRBJ1-4, the complete variable domain is EAGVAQSPRYKIIEKRQSVAFWCNPISGHATLYWYQQILGQGPKLLIQFQNNGVVDDSQLPKDRFSAERLKGVDSTLKIQPAKLEDSAVYLCASSFRDSRFEKLFFGSGTQLSVL.

This clonotype was counted many times. This rearrangement joins TRBV2 to TRBJ1-2; D unresolved. This CDR3 has 13 residues. Germline V CDR1 and CDR2: SNHLY, FYNNEI. V dropped 8 bases and J dropped 3 bases, with 13 bases sitting between them. DNA of the CDR3: TGTGCCAGCCCCGTGCGGGTCTACTATGGCTACACCTTC. As protein: CASPVRVYYGYTF.

This chain joins TRBV7-3 and TRBJ1-1; TRBD1 might be the D (5 bases). CDR3 length: 16 residues. Trimming took off 2 bases at V and 3 bases at J, with 16 bases between the two ends. The germline CDR1 and CDR2 sequences are SGHTA and FQGTGA. The CDR3, as DNA: TGTGCCAGCAGCTTAGGCTTCCAGGGCGCGGACACTGAAGCTTTCTTT. Translation gives CASSLGFQGADTEAFF.

This chain joins TRBV20-1 and TRBJ1-2, with D unclear. The CDR3 loop spans 12 amino acids. CDR1 is DFQATT and CDR2 is SNEGSKA in the germline V gene (reference sequence). Trimming left V 7 bases short and J 6 bases short, with 15 bases between. The CDR3 spells CSVDPGRDGYTF. CDR3 nucleotides: TGCAGTGTTGACCCCGGGAGGGATGGCTACACCTTC.

J is TRBJ1-5 and V is TRBV20-1; possible D gene TRBD1, 5 bases. The CDR3 spans 15 residues. Between the trimmed V and J ends, which lost 4 bases and 11 bases, there was a span of 24 bases. Germline V gene data show CDR1 as DFQATT and CDR2 as SNEGSKA (reference sequence). CDR3 in amino acids: CSANPGSGTQETQHF. CDR3 nucleotide sequence: TGCAGTGCTAACCCCGGGAGCGGGACTCAAGAGACCCAGCATTTT.

Only a few counts were recorded for this clonotype. The chain has TRBV2 and TRBJ1-5; D is uncertain. The V and J ends lost 3 bases and 8 bases respectively, with 14 bases between them. This CDR3 region has 14 residues. In germline, CDR1 is SNHLY, CDR2 FYNNEI. The CDR3 DNA follows: TGTGCCAGCAGTGAGGGCGGCGGGTTTGAGCCCCAGCATTTT. This codes for CASSEGGGFEPQHF. Full variable domain (rest looked up from reference TRBV2 and TRBJ1-5): EPEVTQTPSHQVTQMGQEVILRCVPISNHLYFYWYRQILGQKVEFLVSFYNNEISEKSEIFDDQFSVERPDGSNFTLKIRSTKLEDSAMYFCASSEGGGFEPQHFGDGTRLSIL.

This clonotype was seen at least ten times. The CDR3 sequence is CASSPPGHANQPQHF. CDR3 DNA sequence: TGTGCCAGCAGCCCACCAGGACACGCCAATCAGCCCCAGCATTTT. The rearrangement links TRBV12-3 or TRBV12-4 to TRBJ1-5; D possibly corresponds to TRBD1 (5 bases). The CDR3 is made up of 15 amino acids. With 6 bases removed from V and 3 bases from J, the gap between germline ends came to 15 bases.

The chain links TRBV7-2 to TRBJ2-5; a possible D gene is TRBD2 (5 bases). Germline lookup yields CDR1 SGHTA and CDR2 FQGNSA. V was pared by 2 bases and J by 5 bases, with 15 bases between. This CDR3 is 15 amino acids long. The CDR3 reads CASSLRPGRGETQYF. Written as DNA, the CDR3 is TGTGCCAGCAGCTTACGGCCAGGTCGCGGGGAGACCCAGTACTTC.

About this clonotype itself: A junction end diverges from the germline sequence, so it may reflect a read error. The chain has TRBV25-1 and TRBJ2-7, with D possibly called TRBD1 or TRBD2 (5 bases each). The CDR3 has 15 residues. Germline V CDR1 and CDR2: MGHDK, SYGVNS. CDR3 amino acids: CASSDPGRQSFEQYF. The CDR3 bases are TGTGCCAGTAGTGATCCGGGACGCCAGAGCTTCGAGCAGTACTTC.

This clonotype was seen ten or more times. This chain connects TRBV5-1 to TRBJ2-5, with TRBD2 identical over 14 bases. The CDR3 is made up of 17 amino acids. V was clipped by 0 bases and J by 4 bases; unmatched bases: 5. Per the germline V gene, CDR1 is SGHRS and CDR2 is YFSETQ. The DNA for the CDR3 is TGCGCCAGCAGCTTGGTGGGGACTAGCGGGAGTGGAGAGACCCAGTACTTC. The encoded protein is CASSLVGTSGSGETQYF.